This T cell receptor beta chain was identified in a study of blood T cells in healthy people across ages. Study as a whole: Capture by template switching was about one barcoded beta molecule per two T cells. General observations from the study: Changes in expanded clonotypes were possibly confounded, as the CMV status of donors was unknown.

The second PCR ran roughly 7 to 11 cycles with a sample-barcoded 5' primer and J-beta primers. Each CDR3 protein gets one entry after TCRdb re-called the 5' RACE reads with MiXCR. The sample includes around 940,000 distinct CDR3 sequences, 51% seen only once; the top ten take about 22%. Regarding this clonotype: Its antigen is as yet unknown.

Donors were systemically healthy Caucasian individuals from Russia aged roughly 6 to 100 years. Total RNA, at least 5.5 micrograms per sample, was extracted from PBMCs. CDR3 length equals 15 residues. Trimming pared 5 bases from V and 5 bases from J, leaving 13 bases between. The germline V gene has CDR1 SGHVS and CDR2 FQNEAQ. This TCR was sampled from a woman aged 60 to 75 in good health. Sequencing used blood. The chain is built from TRBV7-8 and TRBJ1-6, with a possible D match to TRBD1 (6 bases). The CDR3 spells CASSVQGRNNSPLHF. The CDR3 DNA reads TGTGCCAGCAGCGTACAGGGAAGAAATAATTCACCCCTCCACTTT.